The 14 T cell receptor beta chains reported below all come from one sample, sequenced in a study of CD8 T cells in ankylosing spondylitis. TCRdb processed the 5' RACE reads anew with MiXCR; each CDR3 protein has one entry. The table has about 250,000 distinct CDR3 sequences, 15% to 20% seen once. The specimen was blood, either unsorted or a sorted T cell fraction (not recorded which). Every receptor here comes from a male donor with ankylosing spondylitis or in good health (not recorded which).

This chain joins TRBV10-3 and TRBJ2-3; TRBD1 matches at 8 bases. The CDR3 covers 14 residues. The germline V gene has CDR1 ENHRY and CDR2 SYGVKD. V shed 10 bases, J shed 1 base, and the junction held 7 bases outside the gene matches. This chain's CDR3 is CATRDRTGTDTQYF. The DNA of the CDR3 is TGTGCCACCCGGGACAGGACCGGCACAGATACGCAGTATTTT.

Ten or more counts support this clonotype. V usage is TRBV29-1 and J usage is TRBJ2-7; TRBD2 matches at 9 bases. The V segment lost 0 bases and the J segment 6 bases; nucleotides outside the gene matches: 9. The CDR3 contains 15 residues. The germline CDR1 and CDR2 sequences are SQVTM and ANQGSEA. CDR3 protein: CSVEDLSSGTSEQYF. CDR3 in DNA: TGCAGCGTTGAAGATCTGTCTAGCGGGACGAGCGAGCAGTACTTC.

The table lists this clonotype with a few counts. The chain uses TRBV5-6 and TRBJ2-5, with 11 bases that match TRBD2. The CDR3 totals 15 residues. Trimming at V came to 4 bases and at J to 5 bases, leaving 7 bases not matched to a gene. Germline CDR1 SGHDT, CDR2 YYEEEE. The DNA of the CDR3 is TGTGCCAGCAGCCCAACTAGCGGGAGTTTGGAGACCCAGTACTTC. The encoded protein is CASSPTSGSLETQYF.

The chain carries TRBV7-9 and TRBJ2-2; tentatively, D is TRBD1 (5 bases). V dropped 4 bases and J dropped 2 bases, with 11 bases sitting between them. The germline V gene encodes CDR1 SEHNR and CDR2 FQNEAQ (reference sequence). The CDR3 length is 15 residues. CDR3 coding DNA: TGTGCCAGCAGCTCCCAGGGCAGAAACACCGGGGAGCTGTTTTTT. Translating gives CASSSQGRNTGELFF. The variable domain in full, with the rest retrieved from reference TRBV7-9 and TRBJ2-2, is DTGVSQNPRHKITKRGQNVTFRCDPISEHNRLYWYRQTLGQGPEFLTYFQNEAQLEKSRLLSDRFSAERPKGSFSTLEIQRTEQGDSAMYLCASSSQGRNTGELFFGEGSRLTVL.

A few counts support this clonotype. This chain links TRBV2 with TRBJ2-3; 8 nucleotides match TRBD2. Germline lookup yields CDR1 SNHLY and CDR2 FYNNEI. CDR3 length equals 14 residues. Trimming cost V 1 base and J 3 bases; bases outside gene matches: 0. In nucleotides, the CDR3 is TGTGCCAGCAGTGAAGAGCGGGAGACAGATACGCAGTATTTT. It specifies CASSEERETDTQYF.

This clonotype showed up just a few times. The rearrangement links TRBV5-1 to TRBJ2-5; unclear D gene. Germline V gene sequence: CDR1 SGHRS, CDR2 YFSETQ. Between the trimmed V and J ends, which lost 2 bases and 4 bases, there was a span of 6 bases. This CDR3 spans 12 amino acids. The CDR3 here is CASSFWGETQYF. Here the CDR3 DNA reads TGCGCCAGCAGCTTCTGGGGAGAGACCCAGTACTTC. Together with reference TRBV5-1 and TRBJ2-5, the CDR3 gives the full variable domain: KAGVTQTPRYLIKTRGQQVTLSCSPISGHRSVSWYQQTPGQGLQFLFEYFSETQRNKGNFPGRFSGRQFSNSRSEMNVSTLELGDSALYLCASSFWGETQYFGPGTRLLVL.

This clonotype has more than one count but fewer than ten. The chain links TRBV9 to TRBJ2-2, with 12 bases aligning to TRBD2. This CDR3 is 18 amino acids long. The germline V gene has CDR1 SGDLS and CDR2 YYNGEE. The V and J ends lost 4 bases and 0 bases, in that order; junction bases with no gene match: 7. The CDR3 reads CASSSTGLAGSNTGELFF. In DNA form, the CDR3 reads TGTGCCAGCAGCTCGACGGGACTAGCGGGCTCGAACACCGGGGAGCTGTTTTTT.

The gene calls are TRBV4-1 and TRBJ1-1; D is unclear. Germline-derived CDR1 and CDR2 are MGHRA and YSYEKL. The V end was cut by 0 bases, the J end by 1 base, with 6 bases between. CDR3 length equals 14 residues. As DNA, the CDR3 is TGCGCCAGCAGCCAAGACTCGTCGAACACTGAAGCTTTCTTT. The encoded protein is CASSQDSSNTEAFF.

This clonotype has only a few counts. DNA for the CDR3: TGCAGCGTTGAACTTCAGGACAGGCTAGAGACCCAGTACTTC. It translates to CSVELQDRLETQYF. The V and J genes are TRBV29-1 and TRBJ2-5; TRBD1 matches at 7 bases. Germline loops: CDR1 SQVTM, CDR2 ANQGSEA. Unmatched junction bases numbered 7, after V lost 2 bases and J lost 4 bases. CDR3 size: 14 residues. The full variable domain, in which reference TRBV29-1 and TRBJ2-5 provide the parts outside the CDR3, is SAVISQKPSRDICQRGTSLTIQCQVDSQVTMMFWYRQQPGQSLTLIATANQGSEATYESGFVIDKFPISRPNLTFSTLTVSNMSPEDSSIYLCSVELQDRLETQYFGPGTRLLVL.

This clonotype was seen a few times. The chain recombines TRBV12-3 or TRBV12-4 with TRBJ2-1, with D possibly being TRBD1 (5 bases). V lost 3 bases, J lost 9 bases, and 15 bases lay in between. The CDR3 length is 14 residues. CDR3 nucleotides: TGTGCCAGCAGTTTCCCCCAGGGCCTGGGTGAGCAGTTCTTC. As protein: CASSFPQGLGEQFF.

This clonotype has at least ten counts. This chain uses TRBV20-1 with TRBJ1-2, with D uncertain. CDR3 length: 13 residues. Per the germline V gene, CDR1 is DFQATT and CDR2 is SNEGSKA (reference sequence). V gave up 0 bases and J gave up 4 bases, with 9 bases separating them. The DNA for the CDR3 is TGCAGTGCTAGAGATTGGAATTCCTATGGCTACACCTTC. Translating gives CSARDWNSYGYTF.

There are a few counts of this clonotype. The CDR3 nucleotides are TGCAGTGCTAGGGGAGGGCCAGACAGTCAGCCCCAGCATTTT. It yields the protein CSARGGPDSQPQHF. This chain uses TRBV20-1 with TRBJ1-5; tentatively, D is TRBD1 (5 bases). V shed 3 bases and J shed 6 bases, with 15 bases lying between them. CDR3 size: 14 residues. Germline values: CDR1 DFQATT, CDR2 SNEGSKA (reference sequence).

This clonotype was recorded at least ten times. The V and J genes are TRBV7-8 and TRBJ2-3; 12 bases are shared with TRBD2. Germline values: CDR1 SGHVS, CDR2 FQNEAQ. This CDR3 is 17 amino acids long. V dropped 3 bases and J dropped 2; count of bases not matched to a gene: 6. In DNA, the CDR3 is TGTGCCAGCAGCTTGGCTAGCGGGAGGGCCCTCACAGATACGCAGTATTTT. Its protein product is CASSLASGRALTDTQYF. Variable domain in full (rest from reference TRBV7-8 and TRBJ2-3): GAGVSQSPRYKVAKRGQDVALRCDPISGHVSLFWYQQALGQGPEFLTYFQNEAQLDKSGLPSDRFFAERPEGSVSTLKIQRTQQEDSAVYLCASSLASGRALTDTQYFGPGTRLTVL.

This clonotype was detected a few times. The V call is TRBV19, the J call TRBJ2-1; D is perhaps TRBD1 (6 bases). Germline CDR1 and CDR2: LNHDA and SQIVND (reference sequence). With 0 bases removed from V and 1 base from J, the gap between germline ends came to 7 bases. The CDR3 runs to 15 residues. The CDR3 protein is CASSIEGASYNEQFF. The CDR3 nucleotides read TGTGCCAGTAGTATAGAGGGGGCGTCCTACAATGAGCAGTTCTTC.